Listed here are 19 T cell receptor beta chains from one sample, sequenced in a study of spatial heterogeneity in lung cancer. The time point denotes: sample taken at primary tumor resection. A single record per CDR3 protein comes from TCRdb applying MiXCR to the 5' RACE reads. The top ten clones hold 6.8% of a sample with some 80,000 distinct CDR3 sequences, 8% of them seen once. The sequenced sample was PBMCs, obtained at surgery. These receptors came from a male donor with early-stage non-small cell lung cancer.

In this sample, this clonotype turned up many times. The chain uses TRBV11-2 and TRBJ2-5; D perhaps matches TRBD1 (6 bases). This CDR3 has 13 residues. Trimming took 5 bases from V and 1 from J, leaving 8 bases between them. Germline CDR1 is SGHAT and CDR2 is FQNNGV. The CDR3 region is CASSRDIQETQYF. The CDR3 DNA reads TGTGCCAGCAGCCGGGACATCCAAGAGACCCAGTACTTC. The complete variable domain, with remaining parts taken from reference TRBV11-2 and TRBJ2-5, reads EAGVAQSPRYKIIEKRQSVAFWCNPISGHATLYWYQQILGQGPKLLIQFQNNGVVDDSQLPKDRFSAERLKGVDSTLKIQPAKLEDSAVYLCASSRDIQETQYFGPGTRLLVL.

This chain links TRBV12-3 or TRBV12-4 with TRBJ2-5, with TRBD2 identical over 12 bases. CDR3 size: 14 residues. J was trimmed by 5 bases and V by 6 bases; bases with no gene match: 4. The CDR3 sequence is CASRLAGGGETQYF. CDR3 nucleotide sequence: TGTGCCAGCAGACTAGCGGGAGGCGGGGAGACCCAGTACTTC.

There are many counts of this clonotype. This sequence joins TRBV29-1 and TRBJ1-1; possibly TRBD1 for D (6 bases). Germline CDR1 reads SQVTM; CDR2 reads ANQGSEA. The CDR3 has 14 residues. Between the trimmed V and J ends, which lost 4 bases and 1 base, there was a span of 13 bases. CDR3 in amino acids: CSVAWGHWNTEAFF. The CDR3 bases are TGCAGCGTTGCGTGGGGACATTGGAACACTGAAGCTTTCTTT.

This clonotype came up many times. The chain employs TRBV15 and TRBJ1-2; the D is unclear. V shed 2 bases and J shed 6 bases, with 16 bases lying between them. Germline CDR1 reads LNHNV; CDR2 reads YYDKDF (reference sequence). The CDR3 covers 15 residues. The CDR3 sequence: CATSRTYEVTDGYTF. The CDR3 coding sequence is TGTGCCACCAGCAGAACCTACGAGGTAACTGATGGCTACACCTTC.

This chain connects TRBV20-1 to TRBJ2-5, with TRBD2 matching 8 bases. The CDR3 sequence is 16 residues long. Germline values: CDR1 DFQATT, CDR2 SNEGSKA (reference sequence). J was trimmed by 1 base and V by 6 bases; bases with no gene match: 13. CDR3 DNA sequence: TGCAGTGCCGGGAGGGCGCTAGCGGGCTTCCAAGAGACCCAGTACTTC. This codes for CSAGRALAGFQETQYF.

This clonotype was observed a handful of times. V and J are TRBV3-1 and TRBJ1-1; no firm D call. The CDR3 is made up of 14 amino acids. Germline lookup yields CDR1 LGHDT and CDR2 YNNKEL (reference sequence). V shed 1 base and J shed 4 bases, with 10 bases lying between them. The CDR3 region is CASSQVGQFTEAFF. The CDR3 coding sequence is TGTGCCAGCAGCCAAGTTGGGCAGTTCACTGAAGCTTTCTTT.

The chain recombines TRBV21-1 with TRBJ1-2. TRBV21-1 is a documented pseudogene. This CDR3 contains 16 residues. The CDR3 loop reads CASSSRKARANYGYTF. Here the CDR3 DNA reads TGTGCCAGCAGCAGTCGTAAGGCCAGAGCTAACTATGGCTACACCTTC.

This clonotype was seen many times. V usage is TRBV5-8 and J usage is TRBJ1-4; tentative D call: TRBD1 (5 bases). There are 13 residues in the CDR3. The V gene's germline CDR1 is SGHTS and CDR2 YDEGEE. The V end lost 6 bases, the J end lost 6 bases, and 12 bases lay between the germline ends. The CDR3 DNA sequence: TGTGCCAGCACGGCGGGGGGGGATGAAAAACTGTTTTTT. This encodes CASTAGGDEKLFF.

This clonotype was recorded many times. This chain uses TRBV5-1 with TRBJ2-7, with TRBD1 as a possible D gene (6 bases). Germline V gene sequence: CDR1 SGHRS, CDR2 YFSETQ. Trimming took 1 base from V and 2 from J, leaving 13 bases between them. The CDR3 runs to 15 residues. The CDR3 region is CASSLYEGDPYEQYF. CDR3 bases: TGCGCCAGCAGCTTGTACGAGGGGGATCCCTACGAGCAGTACTTC.

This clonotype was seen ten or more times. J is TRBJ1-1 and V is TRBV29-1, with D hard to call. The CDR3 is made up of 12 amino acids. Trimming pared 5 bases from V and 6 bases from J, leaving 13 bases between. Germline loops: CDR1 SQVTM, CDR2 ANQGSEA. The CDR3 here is CSVSTVTSEAFF. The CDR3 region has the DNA TGCAGCGTTTCCACAGTTACGTCTGAAGCTTTCTTT.

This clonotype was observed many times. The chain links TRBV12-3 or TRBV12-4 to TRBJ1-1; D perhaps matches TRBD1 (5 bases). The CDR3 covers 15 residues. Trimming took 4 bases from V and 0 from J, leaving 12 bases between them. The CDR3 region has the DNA TGTGCCAGCAGTTATCGCAGGGAGATGAACACTGAAGCTTTCTTT. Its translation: CASSYRREMNTEAFF.

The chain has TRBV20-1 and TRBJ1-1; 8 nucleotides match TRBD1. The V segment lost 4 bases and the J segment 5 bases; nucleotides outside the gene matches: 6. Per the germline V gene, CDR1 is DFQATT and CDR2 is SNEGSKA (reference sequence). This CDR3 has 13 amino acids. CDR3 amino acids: CSANRGYGTEAFF. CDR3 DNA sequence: TGCAGTGCTAACAGGGGGTATGGTACTGAAGCTTTCTTT.

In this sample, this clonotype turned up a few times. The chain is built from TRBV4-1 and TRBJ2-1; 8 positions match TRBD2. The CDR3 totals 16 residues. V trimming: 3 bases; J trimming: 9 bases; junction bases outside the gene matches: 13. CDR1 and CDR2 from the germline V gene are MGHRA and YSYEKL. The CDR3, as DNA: TGCGCCAGCAGCCAGTTACTAGCGGCCTTCCACCGTGAGCAGTTCTTC. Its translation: CASSQLLAAFHREQFF.

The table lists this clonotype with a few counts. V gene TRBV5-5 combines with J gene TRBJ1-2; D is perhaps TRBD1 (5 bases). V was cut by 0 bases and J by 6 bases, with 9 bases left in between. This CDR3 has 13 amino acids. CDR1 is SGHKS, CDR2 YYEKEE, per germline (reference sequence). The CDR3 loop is CASSLVGADGYTF. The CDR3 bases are TGTGCCAGCAGCTTGGTCGGGGCCGATGGCTACACCTTC. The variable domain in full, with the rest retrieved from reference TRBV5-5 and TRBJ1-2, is DAGVTQSPTHLIKTRGQQVTLRCSPISGHKSVSWYQQVLGQGPQFIFQYYEKEERGRGNFPDRFSARQFPNYSSELNVNALLLGDSALYLCASSLVGADGYTFGSGTRLTVV.

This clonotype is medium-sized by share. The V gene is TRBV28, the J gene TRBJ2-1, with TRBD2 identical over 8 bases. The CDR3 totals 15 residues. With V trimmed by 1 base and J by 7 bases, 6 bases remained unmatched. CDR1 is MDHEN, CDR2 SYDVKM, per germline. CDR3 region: CASSLLAGGGNEQFF. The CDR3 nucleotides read TGTGCCAGCAGTTTATTGGCGGGAGGTGGTAATGAGCAGTTCTTC.

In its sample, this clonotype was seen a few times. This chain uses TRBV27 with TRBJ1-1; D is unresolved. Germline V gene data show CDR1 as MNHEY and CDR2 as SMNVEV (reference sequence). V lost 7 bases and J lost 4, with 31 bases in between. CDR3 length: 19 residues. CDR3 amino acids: CASISLRRGVKIGGTEAFF. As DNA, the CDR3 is TGTGCCAGCATTTCCCTCCGGCGAGGAGTTAAGATAGGTGGCACTGAAGCTTTCTTT.

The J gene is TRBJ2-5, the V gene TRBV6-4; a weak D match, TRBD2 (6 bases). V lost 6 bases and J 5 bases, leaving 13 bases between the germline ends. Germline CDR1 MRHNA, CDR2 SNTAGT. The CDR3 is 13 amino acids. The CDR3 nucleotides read TGTGCCAGCAGCTTGGAAAGCGGGGAGACCCAGTACTTC. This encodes CASSLESGETQYF.

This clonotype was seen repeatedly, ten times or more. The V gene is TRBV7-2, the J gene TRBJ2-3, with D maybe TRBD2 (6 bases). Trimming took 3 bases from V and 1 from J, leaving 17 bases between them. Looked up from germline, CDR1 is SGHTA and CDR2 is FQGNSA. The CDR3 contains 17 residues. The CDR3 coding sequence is TGTGCCAGCAGCTTCCTTCGCGCGATAGCGGGCACAGATACGCAGTATTTT. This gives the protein CASSFLRAIAGTDTQYF.

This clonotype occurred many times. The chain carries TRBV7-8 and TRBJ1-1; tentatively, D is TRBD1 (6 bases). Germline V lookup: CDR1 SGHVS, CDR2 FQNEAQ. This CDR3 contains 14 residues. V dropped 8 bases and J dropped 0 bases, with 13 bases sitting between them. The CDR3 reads CASRPGAMNTEAFF. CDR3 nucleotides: TGTGCCAGCCGGCCGGGGGCCATGAACACTGAAGCTTTCTTT.